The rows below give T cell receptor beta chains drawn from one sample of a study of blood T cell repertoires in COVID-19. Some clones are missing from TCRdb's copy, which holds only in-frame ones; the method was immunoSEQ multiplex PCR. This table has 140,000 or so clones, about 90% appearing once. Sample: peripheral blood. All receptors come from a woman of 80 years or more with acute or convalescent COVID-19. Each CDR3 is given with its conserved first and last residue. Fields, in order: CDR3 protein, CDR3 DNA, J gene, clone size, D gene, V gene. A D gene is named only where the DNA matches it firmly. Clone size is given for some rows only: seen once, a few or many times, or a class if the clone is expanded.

CDR3 protein: CASSPRQGPNTEAFF
CDR3 DNA: TGTGCCAGCAGTCCACGACAGGGCCCGAACACTGAAGCTTTCTTT
J gene: TRBJ1-1
clone size: .
D gene: TRBD1
V gene: TRBV27

CDR3 protein: CASGGQGRYGYTF
CDR3 DNA: TGTGCCAGCGGGGGACAGGGGCGTTATGGCTACACCTTC
J gene: TRBJ1-2
clone size: .
D gene: TRBD1
V gene: TRBV12-3/TRBV12-4

CDR3 protein: CASRTGTEKLFF
CDR3 DNA: TGTGCCAGCCGGACAGGGACGGAAAAACTGTTTTTT
J gene: TRBJ1-4
clone size: .
D gene: TRBD1
V gene: TRBV6-5

CDR3 protein: CASSPRTVSTDTQYF
CDR3 DNA: TGTGCCAGCAGCCCGAGGACAGTTAGCACAGATACGCAGTATTTT
J gene: TRBJ2-3
clone size: once
D gene: .
V gene: TRBV9

CDR3 protein: CASSLGLAGQETQYF
CDR3 DNA: TGTGCCAGCAGCCTCGGACTAGCGGGGCAAGAGACCCAGTACTTC
J gene: TRBJ2-5
clone size: .
D gene: TRBD2
V gene: TRBV7-2

CDR3 protein: CASSWTTGGNQPQHF
CDR3 DNA: TGTGCCAGCAGTTGGACTACAGGGGGCAATCAGCCCCAGCATTTT
J gene: TRBJ1-5
clone size: once
D gene: TRBD1
V gene: TRBV28

CDR3 protein: CASSPLAGRLQETQYF
CDR3 DNA: TGTGCCAGCAGTCCTTTGGCAGGGCGCCTACAAGAGACCCAGTACTTC
J gene: TRBJ2-5
clone size: .
D gene: .
V gene: TRBV9

CDR3 protein: CASSASPPGQRGNTIYF
CDR3 DNA: TGTGCCAGCAGCGCTAGCCCACCGGGACAGAGAGGAAACACCATATATTTT
J gene: TRBJ1-3
clone size: .
D gene: TRBD1
V gene: TRBV7-9

CDR3 protein: CAWSRTGGTEAFF
CDR3 DNA: TGTGCCTGGAGCCGGACAGGGGGCACTGAAGCTTTCTTT
J gene: TRBJ1-1
clone size: .
D gene: TRBD1
V gene: TRBV30

CDR3 protein: CASSPQSQRDTQYF
CDR3 DNA: TGTGCCAGCTCACCACAGTCCCAACGGGATACGCAGTATTTT
J gene: TRBJ2-3
clone size: .
D gene: .
V gene: TRBV18

CDR3 protein: CASSTGRNGYTF
CDR3 DNA: TGTGCCAGCAGTACCGGGAGAAATGGCTACACCTTC
J gene: TRBJ1-2
clone size: .
D gene: .
V gene: TRBV6-5

CDR3 protein: CASSEALREDEQFF
CDR3 DNA: TGTGCCAGCAGTGAAGCGCTTCGGGAGGATGAGCAGTTCTTC
J gene: TRBJ2-1
clone size: .
D gene: TRBD2
V gene: TRBV2

CDR3 protein: CSVEDSDRRNYGYTF
CDR3 DNA: TGCAGCGTTGAAGATTCGGACAGGAGGAACTATGGCTACACCTTC
J gene: TRBJ1-2
clone size: few
D gene: TRBD1
V gene: TRBV29-1

CDR3 protein: CASSERRATEPFF
CDR3 DNA: TGCGCCAGCAGTGAGCGGCGGGCGACCGAACCTTTCTTT
J gene: TRBJ1-1
clone size: .
D gene: .
V gene: TRBV10-1

CDR3 protein: CASSQGRRETQYF
CDR3 DNA: TGTGCCAGCAGTCAGGGGCGGCGGGAGACCCAGTACTTC
J gene: TRBJ2-5
clone size: .
D gene: .
V gene: TRBV5-6

CDR3 protein: CASSPRRGGQNEQFF
CDR3 DNA: TGTGCCAGCAGTCCAAGGCGGGGGGGCCAAAATGAGCAGTTCTTC
J gene: TRBJ2-1
clone size: .
D gene: TRBD2
V gene: TRBV6-2/TRBV6-3

CDR3 protein: CASSIGQGDSPLHF
CDR3 DNA: TGTGCCAGCAGTATTGGACAGGGCGATTCACCCCTCCACTTT
J gene: TRBJ1-6
clone size: .
D gene: TRBD1
V gene: TRBV2

CDR3 protein: CASSSTGLSREKLFF
CDR3 DNA: TGTGCCAGCAGTTCAACAGGGTTGTCTCGTGAAAAACTGTTTTTT
J gene: TRBJ1-4
clone size: .
D gene: .
V gene: TRBV28

CDR3 protein: CAISPGQGNSPLHF
CDR3 DNA: TGTGCCATCAGCCCGGGACAGGGAAATTCACCCCTCCACTTT
J gene: TRBJ1-6
clone size: .
D gene: TRBD1
V gene: TRBV10-3

CDR3 protein: CASSYSRNAPGTEAFF
CDR3 DNA: TGTGCCAGCAGTTACTCGAGAAATGCCCCGGGGACTGAAGCTTTCTTT
J gene: TRBJ1-1
clone size: once
D gene: .
V gene: TRBV6-5

CDR3 protein: CASSLGQYNEQFF
CDR3 DNA: TGTGCCAGCAGCTTGGGCCAGTACAATGAGCAGTTCTTC
J gene: TRBJ2-1
clone size: .
D gene: .
V gene: TRBV5-6

CDR3 protein: CASSLRTGGNQPQHF
CDR3 DNA: TGTGCCAGCAGCTTGAGGACAGGGGGCAATCAGCCCCAGCATTTT
J gene: TRBJ1-5
clone size: .
D gene: TRBD1
V gene: TRBV5-6

CDR3 protein: CAWSVQGFEAFF
CDR3 DNA: TGTGCCTGGAGTGTACAGGGGTTTGAAGCTTTCTTT
J gene: TRBJ1-1
clone size: .
D gene: TRBD1
V gene: TRBV30

CDR3 protein: CASSGGVSTDTQYF
CDR3 DNA: TGTGCCAGCAGCGGGGGGGTGAGCACAGATACGCAGTATTTT
J gene: TRBJ2-3
clone size: few
D gene: TRBD2
V gene: TRBV6-5

CDR3 protein: CASTKGAGGQNSPLHF
CDR3 DNA: TGTGCCAGCACCAAAGGGGCAGGGGGGCAGAATTCACCCCTCCACTTT
J gene: TRBJ1-6
clone size: .
D gene: TRBD1
V gene: TRBV3-1/TRBV3-2

CDR3 protein: CASSITGWGYTF
CDR3 DNA: TGTGCCAGTAGTATAACAGGCTGGGGCTACACCTTC
J gene: TRBJ1-2
clone size: .
D gene: .
V gene: TRBV19

CDR3 protein: CAIGQGFSGNTIYF
CDR3 DNA: TGTGCCATCGGACAGGGGTTCTCTGGAAACACCATATATTTT
J gene: TRBJ1-3
clone size: .
D gene: TRBD1
V gene: TRBV10-3

CDR3 protein: CASLQPGSPLHF
CDR3 DNA: TGTGCCAGCTTACAGCCGGGATCACCCCTCCACTTT
J gene: TRBJ1-6
clone size: .
D gene: .
V gene: TRBV2

CDR3 protein: CASSVDASNPSSYNEQFF
CDR3 DNA: TGTGCCAGCAGCGTAGATGCCAGCAACCCTAGCTCCTACAATGAGCAGTTCTTC
J gene: TRBJ2-1
clone size: .
D gene: .
V gene: TRBV9

CDR3 protein: CASSYGGTGGRGYTF
CDR3 DNA: TGTGCCAGCAGTTACGGGGGGACAGGGGGACGTGGCTACACCTTC
J gene: TRBJ1-2
clone size: .
D gene: TRBD1
V gene: TRBV6-5

CDR3 protein: CASTGTGRPNTEAFF
CDR3 DNA: TGTGCCAGCACCGGGACAGGGCGACCGAACACTGAAGCTTTCTTT
J gene: TRBJ1-1
clone size: once
D gene: TRBD1
V gene: TRBV2

CDR3 protein: CASSKEQGAFF
CDR3 DNA: TGTGCCAGCAGCAAAGAACAGGGCGCTTTCTTT
J gene: TRBJ1-1
clone size: .
D gene: .
V gene: TRBV21-1

CDR3 protein: CASSTQGHATNEKLFF
CDR3 DNA: TGTGCCAGCAGCACCCAGGGGCACGCAACTAATGAAAAACTGTTTTTT
J gene: TRBJ1-4
clone size: .
D gene: .
V gene: TRBV7-9

CDR3 protein: CASSIDSTGGGYGYTF
CDR3 DNA: TGTGCCAGTAGTATAGATTCCACAGGGGGCGGTTATGGCTACACCTTC
J gene: TRBJ1-2
clone size: .
D gene: TRBD1
V gene: TRBV19

CDR3 protein: CASSAGAGVFF
CDR3 DNA: TGTGCCAGCAGCGCAGGTGCGGGGGTGTTTTTT
J gene: TRBJ1-4
clone size: once
D gene: .
V gene: TRBV7-2

CDR3 protein: CASSITGLNTEAFF
CDR3 DNA: TGTGCCAGTAGTATCACTGGTCTGAACACTGAAGCTTTCTTT
J gene: TRBJ1-1
clone size: .
D gene: .
V gene: TRBV19

CDR3 protein: CASSFSPTESYEQYF
CDR3 DNA: TGCGCCAGCAGCTTTTCCCCAACAGAATCCTACGAGCAGTACTTC
J gene: TRBJ2-7
clone size: once
D gene: .
V gene: TRBV5-1

CDR3 protein: CASSLVAGLNTEAFF
CDR3 DNA: TGTGCCAGCAGCTTAGTGGCAGGGCTGAACACTGAAGCTTTCTTT
J gene: TRBJ1-1
clone size: few
D gene: .
V gene: TRBV7-2

CDR3 protein: CASSFTGGTEAFF
CDR3 DNA: TGTGCCAGCAGTTTTACAGGGGGCACTGAAGCTTTCTTT
J gene: TRBJ1-1
clone size: .
D gene: TRBD1
V gene: TRBV12-3/TRBV12-4

CDR3 protein: CASSHRQGQYGYTF
CDR3 DNA: TGCGCCAGCAGCCACCGACAGGGCCAGTATGGCTACACCTTC
J gene: TRBJ1-2
clone size: once
D gene: TRBD1
V gene: TRBV5-1

CDR3 protein: CASSLSGGHTEAFF
CDR3 DNA: TGTGCCAGCAGCTTAAGCGGGGGACACACTGAAGCTTTCTTT
J gene: TRBJ1-1
clone size: .
D gene: .
V gene: TRBV7-3

CDR3 protein: CASTLAPTGILYGYTF
CDR3 DNA: TGCGCCAGCACCCTAGCACCAACAGGGATCCTCTATGGCTACACCTTC
J gene: TRBJ1-2
clone size: .
D gene: .
V gene: TRBV5-1

CDR3 protein: CASSTRQGARNYGYTF
CDR3 DNA: TGTGCCAGCAGCACCCGACAGGGGGCGCGTAACTATGGCTACACCTTC
J gene: TRBJ1-2
clone size: .
D gene: TRBD1
V gene: TRBV7-2

CDR3 protein: CAWTEQGDEAFF
CDR3 DNA: TGTGCCTGGACTGAACAGGGAGATGAAGCTTTCTTT
J gene: TRBJ1-1
clone size: .
D gene: .
V gene: TRBV30

CDR3 protein: CASSAGQAGGYTF
CDR3 DNA: TGTGCCAGCAGCGCCGGACAGGCAGGAGGCTACACCTTC
J gene: TRBJ1-2
clone size: .
D gene: TRBD1
V gene: TRBV12-3/TRBV12-4

CDR3 protein: CASSPDRGNSPLHF
CDR3 DNA: TGTGCCAGCTCACCAGATAGGGGGAATTCACCCCTCCACTTT
J gene: TRBJ1-6
clone size: .
D gene: .
V gene: TRBV18

CDR3 protein: CASSQDPSGVSTDTQYF
CDR3 DNA: TGTGCCAGCAGCCAAGATCCTAGCGGGGTTAGCACAGATACGCAGTATTTT
J gene: TRBJ2-3
clone size: .
D gene: TRBD2
V gene: TRBV4-2

CDR3 protein: CASSLNSGGAIETQYF
CDR3 DNA: TGTGCCAGCAGCTTAAATAGCGGGGGGGCCATAGAGACCCAGTACTTC
J gene: TRBJ2-5
clone size: .
D gene: TRBD2
V gene: TRBV7-6

CDR3 protein: CASSQIPGVSTDTQYF
CDR3 DNA: TGTGCCAGCAGCCAGATCCCGGGAGTTAGCACAGATACGCAGTATTTT
J gene: TRBJ2-3
clone size: .
D gene: .
V gene: TRBV14

CDR3 protein: CASSPLGPYGYTF
CDR3 DNA: TGTGCCAGCAGCCCCTTGGGCCCGTATGGCTACACCTTC
J gene: TRBJ1-2
clone size: .
D gene: .
V gene: TRBV3-1/TRBV3-2